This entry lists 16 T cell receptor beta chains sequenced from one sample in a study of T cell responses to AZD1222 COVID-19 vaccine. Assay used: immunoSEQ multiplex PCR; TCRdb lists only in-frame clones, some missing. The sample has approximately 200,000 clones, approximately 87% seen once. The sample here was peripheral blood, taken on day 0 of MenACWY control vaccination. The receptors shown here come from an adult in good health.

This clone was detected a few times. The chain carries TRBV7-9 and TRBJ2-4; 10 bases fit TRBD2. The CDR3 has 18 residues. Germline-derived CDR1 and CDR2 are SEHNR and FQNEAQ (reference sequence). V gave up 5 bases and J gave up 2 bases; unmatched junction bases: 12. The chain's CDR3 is CASSPGVAGGETKNIQYF. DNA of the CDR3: TGTGCCAGCAGCCCCGGGGTAGCGGGAGGAGAGACCAAAAACATTCAGTACTTC.

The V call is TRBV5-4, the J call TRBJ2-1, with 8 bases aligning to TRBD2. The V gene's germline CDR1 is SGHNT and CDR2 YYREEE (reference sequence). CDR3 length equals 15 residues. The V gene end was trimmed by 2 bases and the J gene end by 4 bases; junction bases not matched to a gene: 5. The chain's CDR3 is CASSFTLAGYNEQFF. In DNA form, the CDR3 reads TGTGCCAGCAGCTTTACTTTAGCGGGATACAATGAGCAGTTCTTC. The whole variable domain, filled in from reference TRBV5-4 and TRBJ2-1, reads ETGVTQSPTHLIKTRGQQVTLRCSSQSGHNTVSWYQQALGQGPQFIFQYYREEENGRGNFPPRFSGLQFPNYSSELNVNALELDDSALYLCASSFTLAGYNEQFFGPGTRLTVL.

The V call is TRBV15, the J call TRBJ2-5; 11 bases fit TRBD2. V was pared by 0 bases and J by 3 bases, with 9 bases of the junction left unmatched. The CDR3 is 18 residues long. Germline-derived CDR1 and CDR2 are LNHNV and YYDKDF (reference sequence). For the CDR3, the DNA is TGTGCCACCAGCAGAGATCTCCTTAGCGGGGGGGATAAAGAGACCCAGTACTTC. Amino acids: CATSRDLLSGGDKETQYF. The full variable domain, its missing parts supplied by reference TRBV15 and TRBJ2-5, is DAMVIQNPRYQVTQFGKPVTLSCSQTLNHNVMYWYQQKSSQAPKLLFHYYDKDFNNEADTPDNFQSRRPNTSFCFLDIRSPGLGDTAMYLCATSRDLLSGGDKETQYFGPGTRLLVL.

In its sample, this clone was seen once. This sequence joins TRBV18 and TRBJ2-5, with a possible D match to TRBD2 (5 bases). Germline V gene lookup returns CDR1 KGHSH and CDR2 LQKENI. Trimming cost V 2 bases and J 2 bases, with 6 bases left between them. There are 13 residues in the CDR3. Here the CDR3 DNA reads TGTGCCAGCTCACCAGGGGAGCAAGAGACCCAGTACTTC. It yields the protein CASSPGEQETQYF.

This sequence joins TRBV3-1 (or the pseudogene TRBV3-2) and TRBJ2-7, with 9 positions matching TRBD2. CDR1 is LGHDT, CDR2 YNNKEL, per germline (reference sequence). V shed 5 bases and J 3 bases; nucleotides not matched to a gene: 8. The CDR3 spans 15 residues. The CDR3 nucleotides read TGTGCCAGCAGCGCCCGCGGAGCGGGGGGCTACGAGCAGTACTTC. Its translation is CASSARGAGGYEQYF.

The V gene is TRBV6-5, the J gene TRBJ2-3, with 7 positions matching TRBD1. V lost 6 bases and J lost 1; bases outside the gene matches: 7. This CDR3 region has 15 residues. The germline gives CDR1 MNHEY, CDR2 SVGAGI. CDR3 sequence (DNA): TGTGCCAGCAGCAGGGGGTGGGTCGGCACAGATACGCAGTATTTT. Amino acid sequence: CASSRGWVGTDTQYF.

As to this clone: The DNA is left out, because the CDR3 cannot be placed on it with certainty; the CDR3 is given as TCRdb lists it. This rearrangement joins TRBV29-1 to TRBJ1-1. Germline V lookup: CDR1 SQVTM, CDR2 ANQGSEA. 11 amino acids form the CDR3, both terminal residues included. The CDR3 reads CSVEVGTGTFF.

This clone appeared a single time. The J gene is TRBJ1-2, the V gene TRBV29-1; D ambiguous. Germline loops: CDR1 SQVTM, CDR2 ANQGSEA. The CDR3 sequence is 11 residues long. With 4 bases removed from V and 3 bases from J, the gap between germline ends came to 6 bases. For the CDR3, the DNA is TGCAGCGTTGCTGGGCACTATGGCTACACCTTC. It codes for CSVAGHYGYTF.

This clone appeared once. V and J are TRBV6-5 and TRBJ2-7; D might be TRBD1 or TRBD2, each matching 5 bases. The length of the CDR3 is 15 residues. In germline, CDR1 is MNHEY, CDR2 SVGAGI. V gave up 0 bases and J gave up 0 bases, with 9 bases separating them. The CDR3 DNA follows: TGTGCCAGCAGTTACTCGGGGGACCTCTCCTACGAGCAGTACTTC. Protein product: CASSYSGDLSYEQYF.

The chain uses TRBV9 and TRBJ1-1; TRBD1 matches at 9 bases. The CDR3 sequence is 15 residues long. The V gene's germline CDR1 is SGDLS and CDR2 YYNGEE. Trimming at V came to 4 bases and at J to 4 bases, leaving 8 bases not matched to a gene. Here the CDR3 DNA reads TGTGCCAGCAGCATCCACCGGGACAGGGTCACTGAAGCTTTCTTT. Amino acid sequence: CASSIHRDRVTEAFF.

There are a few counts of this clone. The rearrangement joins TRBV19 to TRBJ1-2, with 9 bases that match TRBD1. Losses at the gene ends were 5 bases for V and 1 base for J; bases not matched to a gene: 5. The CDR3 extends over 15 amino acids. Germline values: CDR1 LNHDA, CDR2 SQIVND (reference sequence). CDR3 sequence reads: CASSEGTGNNYGYTF. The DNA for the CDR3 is TGTGCCAGTAGTGAAGGGACAGGGAATAACTATGGCTACACCTTC.

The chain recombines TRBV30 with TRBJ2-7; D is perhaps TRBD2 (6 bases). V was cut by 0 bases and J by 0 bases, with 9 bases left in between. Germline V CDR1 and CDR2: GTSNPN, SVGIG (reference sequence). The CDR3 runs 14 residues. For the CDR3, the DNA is TGTGCCTGGAGTGTACCCGGGAGCTCCTACGAGCAGTACTTC. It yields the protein CAWSVPGSSYEQYF.

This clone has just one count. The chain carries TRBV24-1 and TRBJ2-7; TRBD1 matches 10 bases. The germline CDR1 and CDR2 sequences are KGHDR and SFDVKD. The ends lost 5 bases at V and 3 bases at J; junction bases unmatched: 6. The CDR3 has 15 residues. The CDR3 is CATSGTGTGVYEQYF. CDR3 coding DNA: TGTGCCACCAGTGGAACCGGGACAGGGGTCTACGAGCAGTACTTC.

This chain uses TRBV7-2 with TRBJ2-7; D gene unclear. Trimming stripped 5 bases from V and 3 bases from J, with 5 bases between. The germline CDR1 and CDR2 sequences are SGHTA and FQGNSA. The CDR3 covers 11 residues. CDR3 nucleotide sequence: TGTGCCAGCAGCGTACTCTACGAGCAGTACTTC. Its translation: CASSVLYEQYF.

The CDR3 loop reads CATSTPEIYGYTF. Here the CDR3 DNA reads TGTGCCACCAGCACCCCCGAGATCTATGGCTACACCTTC. The chain links TRBV15 to TRBJ1-2; D unclear. The CDR3 has 13 residues. The V end was cut by 4 bases, the J end by 4 bases, with 10 bases between. CDR1 and CDR2 (germline): LNHNV, YYDKDF (reference sequence).

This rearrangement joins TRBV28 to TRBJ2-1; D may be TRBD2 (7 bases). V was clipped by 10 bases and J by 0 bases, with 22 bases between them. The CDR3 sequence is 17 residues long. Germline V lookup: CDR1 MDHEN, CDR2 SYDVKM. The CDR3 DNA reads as TGTGCCACCAGGGGAGGGGGGCCTAACTTCTCCTACAATGAGCAGTTCTTC. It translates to CATRGGGPNFSYNEQFF.